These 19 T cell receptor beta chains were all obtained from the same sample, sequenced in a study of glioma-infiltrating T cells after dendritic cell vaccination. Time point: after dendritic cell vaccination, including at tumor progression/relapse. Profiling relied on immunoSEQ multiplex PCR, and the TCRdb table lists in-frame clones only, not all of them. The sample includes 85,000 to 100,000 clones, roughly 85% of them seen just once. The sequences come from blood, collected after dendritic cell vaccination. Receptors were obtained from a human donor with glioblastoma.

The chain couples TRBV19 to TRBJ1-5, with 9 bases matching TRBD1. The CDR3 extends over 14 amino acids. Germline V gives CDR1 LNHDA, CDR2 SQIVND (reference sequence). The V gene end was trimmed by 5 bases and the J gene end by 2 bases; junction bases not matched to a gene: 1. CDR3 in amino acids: CASSRTGGNQPQHF. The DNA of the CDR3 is TGTGCCAGTAGTCGGACAGGGGGCAATCAGCCCCAGCATTTT.

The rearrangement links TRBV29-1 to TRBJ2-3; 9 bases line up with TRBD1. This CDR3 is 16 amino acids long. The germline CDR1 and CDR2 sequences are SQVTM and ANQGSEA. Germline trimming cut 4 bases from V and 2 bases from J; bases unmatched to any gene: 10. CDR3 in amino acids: CSVGRRQGGVTDTQYF. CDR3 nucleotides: TGCAGCGTTGGGCGGAGACAGGGGGGGGTCACAGATACGCAGTATTTT.

The DNA for the CDR3 is TGTGCCAGCAGCCAAGATCAAGGGGGCGGGACCGTAGATGAGCAGTTCTTC. Translation gives CASSQDQGGGTVDEQFF. V and J are TRBV4-2 and TRBJ2-1; D perhaps matches TRBD1 (7 bases). This CDR3 region has 17 residues. Germline CDR1 reads LGHNA; CDR2 reads YNFKEQ. V gave up 0 bases and J gave up 8 bases, with 20 bases separating them.

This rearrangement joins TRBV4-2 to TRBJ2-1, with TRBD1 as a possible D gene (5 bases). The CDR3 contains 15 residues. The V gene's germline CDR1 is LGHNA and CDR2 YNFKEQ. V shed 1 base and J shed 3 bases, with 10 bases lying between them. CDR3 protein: CASSQAPQVYNEQFF. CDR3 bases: TGTGCCAGCAGCCAAGCGCCACAGGTCTACAATGAGCAGTTCTTC.

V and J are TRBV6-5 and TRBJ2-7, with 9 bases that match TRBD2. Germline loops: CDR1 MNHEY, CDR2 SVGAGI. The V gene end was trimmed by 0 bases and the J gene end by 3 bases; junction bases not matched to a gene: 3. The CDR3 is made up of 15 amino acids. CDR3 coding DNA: TGTGCCAGCAGTTACTCGGTTAGCGGGAGCTACGAGCAGTACTTC. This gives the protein CASSYSVSGSYEQYF.

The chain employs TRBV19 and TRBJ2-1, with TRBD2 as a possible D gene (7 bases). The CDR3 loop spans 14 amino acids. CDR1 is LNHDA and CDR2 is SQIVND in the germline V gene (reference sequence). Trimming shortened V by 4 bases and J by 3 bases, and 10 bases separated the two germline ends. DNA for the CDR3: TGTGCCAGTAGTAGCGGGGGCCGCTACAATGAGCAGTTCTTC. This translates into CASSSGGRYNEQFF. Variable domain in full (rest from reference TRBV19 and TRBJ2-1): DGGITQSPKYLFRKEGQNVTLSCEQNLNHDAMYWYRQDPGQGLRLIYYSQIVNDFQKGDIAEGYSVSREKKESFPLTVTSAQKNPTAFYLCASSSGGRYNEQFFGPGTRLTVL.

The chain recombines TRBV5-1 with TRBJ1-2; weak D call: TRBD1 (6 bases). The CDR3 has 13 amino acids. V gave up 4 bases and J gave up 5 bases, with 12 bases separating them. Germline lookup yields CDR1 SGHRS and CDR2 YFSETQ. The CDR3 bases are TGCGCCAGCAGCAAGGACAGAGAATATGGCTACACCTTC. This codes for CASSKDREYGYTF.

The CDR3 DNA is TGTGCCAGCAGCTTGGGGTCAGGCAATGAGCAGTTCTTC. Translating it yields CASSLGSGNEQFF. The chain couples TRBV5-5 to TRBJ2-1, with unresolved D. Germline-derived CDR1 and CDR2 are SGHKS and YYEKEE (reference sequence). The CDR3 is 13 amino acids. Trimming left V 0 bases short and J 6 bases short, with 7 bases between. The entire variable domain, with the rest obtained from reference TRBV5-5 and TRBJ2-1, is as follows: DAGVTQSPTHLIKTRGQQVTLRCSPISGHKSVSWYQQVLGQGPQFIFQYYEKEERGRGNFPDRFSARQFPNYSSELNVNALLLGDSALYLCASSLGSGNEQFFGPGTRLTVL.

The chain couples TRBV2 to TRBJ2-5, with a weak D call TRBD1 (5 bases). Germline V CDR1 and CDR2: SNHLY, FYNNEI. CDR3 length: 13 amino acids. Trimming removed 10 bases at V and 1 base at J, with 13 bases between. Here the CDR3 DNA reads TGTGCCACCCAAGCGACAGTCCAAGAGACCCAGTACTTC. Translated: CATQATVQETQYF. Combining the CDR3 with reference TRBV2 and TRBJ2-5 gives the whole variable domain EPEVTQTPSHQVTQMGQEVILRCVPISNHLYFYWYRQILGQKVEFLVSFYNNEISEKSEIFDDQFSVERPDGSNFTLKIRSTKLEDSAMYFCATQATVQETQYFGPGTRLLVL.

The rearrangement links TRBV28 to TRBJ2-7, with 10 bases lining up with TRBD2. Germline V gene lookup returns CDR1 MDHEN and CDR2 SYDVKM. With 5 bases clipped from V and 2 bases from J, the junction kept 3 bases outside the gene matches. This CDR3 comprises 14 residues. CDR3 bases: TGTGCCAGCAGTCAAAGCGGGAGGGCCTACGAGCAGTACTTC. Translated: CASSQSGRAYEQYF.

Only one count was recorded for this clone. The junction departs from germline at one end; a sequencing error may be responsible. CDR3 loop: CASSNSREGYGYTF. CDR3 in DNA: TGTGCCAGCAGTAACTCCAGGGAGGGCTATGGCTACACCTTC. The J gene is TRBJ1-2, the V gene TRBV6-5; D is possibly TRBD1 (5 bases). The CDR3 contains 14 residues. Looked up from germline, CDR1 is MNHEY and CDR2 is SVGAGI.

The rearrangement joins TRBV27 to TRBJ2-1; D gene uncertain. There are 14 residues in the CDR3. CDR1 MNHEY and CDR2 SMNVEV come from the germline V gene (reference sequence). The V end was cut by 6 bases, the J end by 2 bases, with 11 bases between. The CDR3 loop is CASRPDSAYNEQFF. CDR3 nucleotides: TGTGCCAGCAGACCTGACTCTGCCTACAATGAGCAGTTCTTC.

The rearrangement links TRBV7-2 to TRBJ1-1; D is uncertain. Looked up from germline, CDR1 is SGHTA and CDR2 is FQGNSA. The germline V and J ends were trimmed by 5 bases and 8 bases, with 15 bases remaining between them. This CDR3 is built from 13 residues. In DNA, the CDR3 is TGTGCCAGCAGCCTAGAGGCGCGACTAGAAGCTTTCTTT. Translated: CASSLEARLEAFF.

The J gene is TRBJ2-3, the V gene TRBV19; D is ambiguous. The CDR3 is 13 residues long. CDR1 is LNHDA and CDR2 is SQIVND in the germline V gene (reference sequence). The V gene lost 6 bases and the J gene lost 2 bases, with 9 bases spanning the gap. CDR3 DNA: TGTGCCAGTAGAGAGGCGCTCACAGATACGCAGTATTTT. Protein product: CASREALTDTQYF.

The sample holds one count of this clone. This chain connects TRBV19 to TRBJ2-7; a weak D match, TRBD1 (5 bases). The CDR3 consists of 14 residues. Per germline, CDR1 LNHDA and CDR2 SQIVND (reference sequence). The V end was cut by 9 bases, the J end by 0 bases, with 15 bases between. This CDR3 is CASSSRVSSYEQYF. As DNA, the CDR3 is TGTGCCAGCAGCAGCAGGGTCAGCTCCTACGAGCAGTACTTC. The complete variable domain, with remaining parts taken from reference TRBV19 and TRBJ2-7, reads DGGITQSPKYLFRKEGQNVTLSCEQNLNHDAMYWYRQDPGQGLRLIYYSQIVNDFQKGDIAEGYSVSREKKESFPLTVTSAQKNPTAFYLCASSSRVSSYEQYFGPGTRLTVT.

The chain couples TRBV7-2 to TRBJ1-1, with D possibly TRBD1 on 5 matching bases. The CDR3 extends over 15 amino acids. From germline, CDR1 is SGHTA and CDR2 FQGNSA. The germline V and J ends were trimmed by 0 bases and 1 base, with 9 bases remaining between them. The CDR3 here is CASSLARGGNTEAFF. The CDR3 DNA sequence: TGTGCCAGCAGCTTAGCCCGGGGGGGGAACACTGAAGCTTTCTTT. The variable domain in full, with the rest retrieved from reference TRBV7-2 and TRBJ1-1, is GAGVSQSPSNKVTEKGKDVELRCDPISGHTALYWYRQSLGQGLEFLIYFQGNSAPDKSGLPSDRFSAERTGGSVSTLTIQRTQQEDSAVYLCASSLARGGNTEAFFGQGTRLTVV.

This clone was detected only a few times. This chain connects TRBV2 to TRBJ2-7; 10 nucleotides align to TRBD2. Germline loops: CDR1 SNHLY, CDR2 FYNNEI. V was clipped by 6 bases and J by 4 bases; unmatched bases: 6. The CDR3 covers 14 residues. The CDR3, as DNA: TGTGCCAGCAGAGTATCACTAGCGGGATACGAGCAGTACTTC. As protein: CASRVSLAGYEQYF.

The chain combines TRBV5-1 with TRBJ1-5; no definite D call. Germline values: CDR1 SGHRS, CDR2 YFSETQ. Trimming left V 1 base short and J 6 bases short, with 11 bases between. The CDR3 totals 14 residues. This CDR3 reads CASSLLGGGQPQHF. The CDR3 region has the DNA TGCGCCAGCAGCTTGCTGGGTGGCGGTCAGCCCCAGCATTTT.

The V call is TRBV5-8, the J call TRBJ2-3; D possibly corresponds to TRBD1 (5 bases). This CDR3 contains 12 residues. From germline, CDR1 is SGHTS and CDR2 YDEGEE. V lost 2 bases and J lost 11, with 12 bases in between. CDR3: CASSFWGGEQYF. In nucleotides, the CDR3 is TGTGCCAGCAGCTTTTGGGGCGGCGAGCAGTATTTT.